The TCR beta chain under discussion was sequenced for a study of technical replicates of blood from a few donors. Profiling relied on immunoSEQ multiplex PCR, and the TCRdb table lists in-frame clones only, not all of them. The sample shows tens of thousands of clones, around 94% of them seen only once. The germline gives CDR1 MDHEN, CDR2 SYDVKM. The CDR3 is 14 amino acids. Trimming took 1 base from V and 5 from J, leaving 9 bases between them. The sequence derives from a human donor in good health. The V call is TRBV28, the J call TRBJ1-5; perhaps TRBD1 as D (6 bases). The sample was T cells isolated from PBMCs. The CDR3: CASSLSQGDQPQHF. In DNA form, the CDR3 reads TGTGCCAGCAGTTTATCACAGGGTGATCAGCCCCAGCATTTT.